This entry describes one TCR beta chain. Antigen unknown. This specimen comes from a study of T-cell memory formation after mild COVID-19. Study-wide findings and caveats: Later expanders leaned toward CD4+, whereas clones contracting from day 15 to 85 were balanced CD4/CD8.

V was shortened by 4 bases and J by 4 bases, with 15 bases between the two germline ends. CDR1 is MNHNY, CDR2 SVGAGI, per germline (reference sequence). The CDR3 runs to 15 residues. TCR alpha and TCR beta cDNA libraries with sample barcodes and UMIs came from 5'RACE using constant-segment primers. TCRdb reanalysed the 5' RACE reads using MiXCR and keeps one entry per CDR3 protein. Of 350,000 to 450,000 distinct CDR3 sequences listed, around 24% are singletons. The source of this sequence is an adult woman who had mild COVID-19 (a few samples of this study predate the infection). Cell type and time point are not known. The sequencing sample was made of PBMCs or a T cell subset sorted from them (not recorded which). The chain joins TRBV6-6 to TRBJ2-3; a possible D gene is TRBD2 (6 bases). The CDR3 nucleotides read TGTGCCAGCAGTTTCGGGACTCGGCGGGCAGATACGCAGTATTTT. This gives the protein CASSFGTRRADTQYF.